Following are 30 T cell receptor beta chains from one sample sequenced in a study of control samples from healthy donors and cancer patients. Data came from immunoSEQ multiplex PCR; TCRdb stores just in-frame clones and leaves some out. The table records tens of thousands of clones, around 94% of them present only once. The sequenced sample was PBMCs. These receptors all come from a man between 25 and 39 years old with colorectal cancer.

The gene calls are TRBV18 and TRBJ1-5, with 9 bases lining up with TRBD1. This CDR3 region has 21 residues. The germline V gene has CDR1 KGHSH and CDR2 LQKENI. V shed 3 bases, J shed 5 bases, and the junction held 23 bases outside the gene matches. The CDR3, as DNA: TGTGCCAGCTCACCGACAAATTCATACCAACCGGGACAGGGATCCGATCAGCCCCAGCATTTT. Its protein is CASSPTNSYQPGQGSDQPQHF.

The chain couples TRBV11-2 to TRBJ1-3, with 7 bases fitting TRBD1. J lost 0 bases, V lost 3 bases, and 5 bases had no gene match. Germline V gene data show CDR1 as SGHAT and CDR2 as FQNNGV. The CDR3 has 16 amino acids. CDR3 protein: CASSFNWDSSGNTIYF. The DNA for the CDR3 is TGTGCCAGCAGCTTTAACTGGGACAGCTCTGGAAACACCATATATTTT.

V gene TRBV5-1 combines with J gene TRBJ1-1; D might be TRBD1 (5 bases). The CDR3 runs 15 residues. Germline V lookup: CDR1 SGHRS, CDR2 YFSETQ. V was clipped by 0 bases and J by 1 base, with 10 bases between them. The DNA for the CDR3 is TGCGCCAGCAGCTTGGCCGTAGGGGAGAACACTGAAGCTTTCTTT. Protein: CASSLAVGENTEAFF. The full variable domain, with the rest looked up from reference TRBV5-1 and TRBJ1-1, is KAGVTQTPRYLIKTRGQQVTLSCSPISGHRSVSWYQQTPGQGLQFLFEYFSETQRNKGNFPGRFSGRQFSNSRSEMNVSTLELGDSALYLCASSLAVGENTEAFFGQGTRLTVV.

The V call is TRBV18, the J call TRBJ1-1; no definite D call. CDR3 size: 15 residues. Germline CDR1 KGHSH, CDR2 LQKENI. The V and J ends lost 3 bases and 2 bases respectively, with 13 bases between them. CDR3 nucleotides: TGTGCCAGCTCACCTCTGGCGCCGGGCAACACTGAAGCTTTCTTT. It encodes CASSPLAPGNTEAFF.

The chain recombines TRBV7-9 with TRBJ2-1, with D possibly matching TRBD1 (5 bases). This CDR3 has 14 residues. The V end lost 3 bases, the J end lost 9 bases, and 15 bases lay between the germline ends. Germline V gene lookup returns CDR1 SEHNR and CDR2 FQNEAQ (reference sequence). The CDR3, as DNA: TGTGCCAGCAGCTTTGTCAGGGTGCAGGGTGAGCAGTTCTTC. Translating it yields CASSFVRVQGEQFF.

The gene calls are TRBV6-6 and TRBJ1-5; 8 nucleotides align to TRBD1. The germline gives CDR1 MNHNY, CDR2 SVGAGI (reference sequence). CDR3 length equals 16 residues. Losses at the gene ends were 5 bases for V and 8 bases for J; bases not matched to a gene: 14. CDR3 DNA sequence: TGTGCCAGCAGTCGCCGGGACAGGACAGTAGGGGAGCCCCAGCATTTT. This gives the protein CASSRRDRTVGEPQHF.

The CDR3 loop reads CASSPTTYEQYF. DNA of the CDR3: TGCGCCAGCAGTCCGACTACCTACGAGCAGTACTTC. V usage is TRBV10-2 and J usage is TRBJ2-7; TRBD2 might be the D (5 bases). This CDR3 is built from 12 residues. CDR1 and CDR2 (germline): WSHSY, SAAADI. Between the trimmed V and J ends, which lost 5 bases and 2 bases, there was a span of 7 bases.

The rearrangement uses TRBV27 and TRBJ2-3; perhaps TRBD2 as D (5 bases). The germline CDR1 and CDR2 sequences are MNHEY and SMNVEV (reference sequence). There are 17 residues in the CDR3. V lost 1 base and J lost 2, with 16 bases in between. The CDR3 DNA is TGTGCCAGCAGTTTATGGCGGGCAGCTCAGTACACAGATACGCAGTATTTT. This gives the protein CASSLWRAAQYTDTQYF.

This chain uses TRBV5-1 with TRBJ2-2; D is possibly TRBD2 (6 bases). V was clipped by 0 bases and J by 0 bases, with 9 bases between them. The CDR3 extends over 16 amino acids. CDR1 is SGHRS, CDR2 YFSETQ, per germline. This CDR3 reads CASSLVTGANTGELFF. The CDR3 DNA reads as TGCGCCAGCAGCTTGGTAACGGGGGCGAACACCGGGGAGCTGTTTTTT.

The CDR3 nucleotides read TGTGCCAGCAGCCAAAGGCAGTTTTCGAACACTGAAGCTTTCTTT. Translating it yields CASSQRQFSNTEAFF. The rearrangement uses TRBV3-1 (or the pseudogene TRBV3-2) and TRBJ1-1; D remains unclear. Germline CDR1 is LGHDT and CDR2 is YNNKEL (reference sequence). The germline V and J ends were trimmed by 2 bases and 1 base, with 11 bases remaining between them. CDR3 length: 15 residues.

This chain joins TRBV5-6 and TRBJ2-1; 7 bases match TRBD1. With V trimmed by 7 bases and J by 1 base, 8 bases remained unmatched. CDR3 size: 15 residues. Germline assignment: CDR1 SGHDT and CDR2 YYEEEE. The CDR3 is CASSLGGESYNEQFF. CDR3 in DNA: TGTGCCAGCTCCCTAGGGGGCGAGTCCTACAATGAGCAGTTCTTC. Full variable domain (remainder filled in from reference TRBV5-6 and TRBJ2-1): DAGVTQSPTHLIKTRGQQVTLRCSPKSGHDTVSWYQQALGQGPQFIFQYYEEEERQRGNFPDRFSGHQFPNYSSELNVNALLLGDSALYLCASSLGGESYNEQFFGPGTRLTVL.

The CDR3 loop is CASSLASANTGELFF. The CDR3 nucleotides are TGTGCCAGCAGTTTAGCCAGCGCGAACACCGGGGAGCTGTTTTTT. The gene calls are TRBV27 and TRBJ2-2, with unresolved D. Germline lookup yields CDR1 MNHEY and CDR2 SMNVEV (reference sequence). The CDR3 is 15 residues long. Trimming removed 2 bases at V and 0 bases at J, with 7 bases between.

This clone was counted a single time. The J gene is TRBJ2-5, the V gene TRBV9; 7 nucleotides agree with TRBD2. This CDR3 contains 14 residues. The V gene end was trimmed by 3 bases and the J gene end by 5 bases; junction bases not matched to a gene: 7. Germline CDR1 SGDLS, CDR2 YYNGEE. CDR3 amino acids: CASSAGLPGETQYF. The CDR3 coding sequence is TGTGCCAGCAGCGCGGGACTACCGGGGGAGACCCAGTACTTC.

V usage is TRBV29-1 and J usage is TRBJ1-4; D remains ambiguous. CDR3 size: 13 residues. Germline CDR1 SQVTM, CDR2 ANQGSEA. V was trimmed by 7 bases and J by 8 bases, leaving 17 bases between them. CDR3 protein: CSADEGGGEKLFF. CDR3 nucleotides: TGCAGCGCCGACGAGGGAGGTGGAGAAAAACTGTTTTTT.

The chain combines TRBV27 with TRBJ2-1; D possibly corresponds to TRBD1 (6 bases). CDR1 and CDR2 (germline): MNHEY, SMNVEV (reference sequence). CDR3 length: 17 amino acids. Trimming took off 3 bases at V and 4 bases at J, with 19 bases between the two ends. CDR3 in amino acids: CASSFLPTGTPYNEQFF. CDR3 nucleotide sequence: TGTGCCAGCAGTTTCCTCCCAACAGGGACCCCTTACAATGAGCAGTTCTTC.

The chain links TRBV21-1 to TRBJ1-1. TRBV21-1 is noted as a pseudogene. The CDR3 has 15 residues. CDR3 amino acids: CASSKAGGRWTEAFF. CDR3 bases: TGTGCCAGCAGCAAAGCAGGGGGGAGGTGGACTGAAGCTTTCTTT.

The chain employs TRBV18 and TRBJ2-1; TRBD2 matches at 7 bases. V lost 3 bases to trimming and J lost 2 bases; unmatched junction nucleotides: 10. Germline V gene data show CDR1 as KGHSH and CDR2 as LQKENI. The CDR3 length is 17 residues. This CDR3 is CASSPSTSQPPYNEQFF. Written as DNA, the CDR3 is TGTGCCAGCTCACCGTCGACTAGCCAGCCTCCCTACAATGAGCAGTTCTTC.

This chain connects TRBV29-1 to TRBJ1-6; D remains ambiguous. This CDR3 spans 13 amino acids. Germline-derived CDR1 and CDR2 are SQVTM and ANQGSEA. The V gene lost 1 base and the J gene lost 7 bases, with 8 bases spanning the gap. Written as DNA, the CDR3 is TGCAGCGTTGAAGTGGCGGCAAATTCACCCCTCCACTTT. Amino acids: CSVEVAANSPLHF.

CDR3 region: CASSPGGWDEQYF. The DNA of the CDR3 is TGTGCCAGCAGTCCGGGGGGGTGGGACGAGCAGTACTTC. This chain uses TRBV28 with TRBJ2-7; 8 nucleotides agree with TRBD2. This CDR3 has 13 amino acids. Germline lookup yields CDR1 MDHEN and CDR2 SYDVKM. V dropped 5 bases and J dropped 5; count of bases not matched to a gene: 5.

This clone occurred once. The chain employs TRBV2 and TRBJ1-4; 9 nucleotides align to TRBD1. V trimming: 3 bases; J trimming: 7 bases; junction bases outside the gene matches: 6. The CDR3 spans 15 residues. Germline assignment: CDR1 SNHLY and CDR2 FYNNEI. CDR3 DNA sequence: TGTGCCAGCAGTGATCCGGGACAGGGAGCTGAAAAACTGTTTTTT. Encoded protein: CASSDPGQGAEKLFF.

This CDR3 is CASSSVSAGEQYF. The CDR3 region has the DNA TGCGCCAGCAGTTCGGTCAGCGCGGGCGAGCAGTACTTC. The genes are TRBV5-1 and TRBJ2-7; maybe TRBD2 (5 bases). Germline V CDR1 and CDR2: SGHRS, YFSETQ. CDR3 length equals 13 residues. Between the trimmed V and J ends, which lost 5 bases and 6 bases, there was a span of 15 bases.

The chain has TRBV4-3 and TRBJ1-4; D is unresolved. Germline CDR1 is LGHNA and CDR2 is YSLEER. V was trimmed by 2 bases and J by 1 base, leaving 5 bases between them. The CDR3 extends over 14 amino acids. CDR3 bases: TGCGCCAGCAGCCAATTTATAACTAATGAAAAACTGTTTTTT. Protein sequence: CASSQFITNEKLFF.

V usage is TRBV6-1 and J usage is TRBJ2-2; no clear D. The length of the CDR3 is 14 residues. The germline CDR1 and CDR2 sequences are MNHNS and SASEGT. The germline V and J ends were trimmed by 2 bases and 8 bases, with 12 bases remaining between them. The CDR3 loop is CASSERLLDGELFF. CDR3 coding DNA: TGTGCCAGCAGTGAACGACTTCTTGATGGGGAGCTGTTTTTT.

This chain uses TRBV4-3 with TRBJ2-1, with D maybe TRBD2 (6 bases). Trimming took 0 bases from V and 0 from J, leaving 12 bases between them. The CDR3 extends over 17 amino acids. The germline gives CDR1 LGHNA, CDR2 YSLEER. DNA for the CDR3: TGCGCCAGCAGCCAAGATTCCGGGGACTTCTCCTACAATGAGCAGTTCTTC. Protein: CASSQDSGDFSYNEQFF.

The rearrangement links TRBV10-3 to TRBJ1-4; TRBD1 aligns across 7 bases. Losses at the gene ends were 4 bases for V and 0 bases for J; bases not matched to a gene: 11. This CDR3 is 18 amino acids long. The germline V gene encodes CDR1 ENHRY and CDR2 SYGVKD. The DNA of the CDR3 is TGTGCCATCAGTGGTTCAGGGGGGGAATACCCAACTAATGAAAAACTGTTTTTT. The encoded protein is CAISGSGGEYPTNEKLFF.

V is TRBV14 and J is TRBJ1-2; the D is unclear. CDR1 SGHDN and CDR2 FVKESK come from the germline V gene. CDR3 size: 12 residues. Between the trimmed V and J ends, which lost 3 bases and 5 bases, there was a span of 7 bases. The CDR3 DNA follows: TGTGCCAGCAGCCAGGGAGGGTATGGCTACACCTTC. This codes for CASSQGGYGYTF.

The gene calls are TRBV5-1 and TRBJ1-1; no clear D gene. The CDR3 spans 15 residues. Germline lookup yields CDR1 SGHRS and CDR2 YFSETQ. V was shortened by 0 bases and J by 0 bases, with 9 bases between the two germline ends. CDR3 region: CASSLEPVMNTEAFF. In nucleotides, the CDR3 is TGCGCCAGCAGCTTGGAACCGGTCATGAACACTGAAGCTTTCTTT.

The gene calls are TRBV6-5 and TRBJ1-1; unclear D gene. The CDR3 loop spans 12 amino acids. The V end lost 2 bases, the J end lost 3 bases, and 4 bases lay between the germline ends. CDR1 and CDR2 from the germline V gene are MNHEY and SVGAGI. CDR3 residues: CASSYGDTEAFF. The CDR3, as DNA: TGTGCCAGCAGTTACGGGGACACTGAAGCTTTCTTT.

The chain is built from TRBV6-5 and TRBJ1-2, with D perhaps TRBD1 (5 bases). V shed 7 bases and J shed 8 bases, with 17 bases lying between them. The length of the CDR3 is 13 residues. Germline values: CDR1 MNHEY, CDR2 SVGAGI. The CDR3 region is CASILSGGDGYTF. The DNA of the CDR3 is TGTGCCAGCATTCTGAGCGGGGGGGACGGCTACACCTTC.

The J gene is TRBJ2-7, the V gene TRBV6-1, with 9 bases that match TRBD2. Trimming at V came to 3 bases and at J to 5 bases, leaving 8 bases not matched to a gene. CDR1 and CDR2 from the germline V gene are MNHNS and SASEGT. The CDR3 extends over 15 amino acids. This CDR3 is CASSDKRGAPHEQYV. CDR3 sequence (DNA): TGTGCCAGCAGTGACAAGCGGGGGGCCCCCCACGAGCAGTACGTC.